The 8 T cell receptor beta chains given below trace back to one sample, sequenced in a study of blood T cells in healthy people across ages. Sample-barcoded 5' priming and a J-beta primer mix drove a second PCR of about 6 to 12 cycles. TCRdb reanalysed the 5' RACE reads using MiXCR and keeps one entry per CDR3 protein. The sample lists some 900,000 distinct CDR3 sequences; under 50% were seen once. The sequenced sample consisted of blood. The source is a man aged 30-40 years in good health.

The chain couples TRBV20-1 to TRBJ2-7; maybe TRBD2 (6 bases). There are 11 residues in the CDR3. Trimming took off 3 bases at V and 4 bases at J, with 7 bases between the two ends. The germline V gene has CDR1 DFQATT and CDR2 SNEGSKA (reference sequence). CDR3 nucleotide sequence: TGCAGTGCTAGGCGGGATTACGAGCAGTACTTC. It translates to CSARRDYEQYF.

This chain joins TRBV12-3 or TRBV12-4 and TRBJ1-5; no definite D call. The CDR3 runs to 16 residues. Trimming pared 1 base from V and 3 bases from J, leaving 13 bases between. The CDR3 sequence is CASSLGLPIANQPQHF. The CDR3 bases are TGTGCCAGCAGTTTAGGGTTGCCGATTGCCAATCAGCCCCAGCATTTT.

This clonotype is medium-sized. The CDR3 sequence is CAISEEDSYEQYF. CDR3 DNA: TGTGCCATCAGTGAAGAGGACAGCTACGAGCAGTACTTC. V gene TRBV10-3 combines with J gene TRBJ2-7; a possible D gene is TRBD1 (6 bases). Germline lookup yields CDR1 ENHRY and CDR2 SYGVKD. Trimming pared 3 bases from V and 3 bases from J, leaving 9 bases between. The CDR3 has 13 residues.

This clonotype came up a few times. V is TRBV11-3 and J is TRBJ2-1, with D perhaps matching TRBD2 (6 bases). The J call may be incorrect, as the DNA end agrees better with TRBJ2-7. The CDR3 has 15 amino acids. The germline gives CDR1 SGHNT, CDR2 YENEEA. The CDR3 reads CASSLERGSYNEQYF. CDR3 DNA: TGTGCCAGCAGCTTAGAGCGGGGCTCCTACAATGAGCAGTACTTC.

This chain's CDR3 is CASSPRTGSTGELFF. The CDR3 coding sequence is TGTGCCAGCAGTCCCAGGACAGGGTCGACCGGGGAGCTGTTTTTT. This chain connects TRBV12-3 or TRBV12-4 to TRBJ2-2; 8 bases are a match to TRBD1. The CDR3 spans 15 residues. The J segment lost 5 bases and the V segment lost 5 bases, leaving 7 bases of the junction unmatched.

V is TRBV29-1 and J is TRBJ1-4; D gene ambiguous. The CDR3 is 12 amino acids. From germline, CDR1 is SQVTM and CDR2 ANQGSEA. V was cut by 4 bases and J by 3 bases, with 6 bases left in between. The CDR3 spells CSVARANEKLFF. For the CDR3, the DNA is TGCAGCGTTGCTAGGGCTAATGAAAAACTGTTTTTT.

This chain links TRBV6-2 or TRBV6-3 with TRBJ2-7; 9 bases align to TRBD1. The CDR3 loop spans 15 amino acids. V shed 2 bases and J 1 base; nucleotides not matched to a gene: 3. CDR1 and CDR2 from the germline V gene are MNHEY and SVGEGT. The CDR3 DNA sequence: TGTGCCAGCAGTTACGGGACAGGGTGGTCCTACGAGCAGTACTTC. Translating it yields CASSYGTGWSYEQYF.

The CDR3 region has the DNA TGTGCCAGCAGCGCTTTGCAGGGGAGGGATGAAAAACTGTTTTTT. Amino acid sequence: CASSALQGRDEKLFF. The rearrangement links TRBV13 to TRBJ1-4, with a possible D match to TRBD1 (6 bases). Trimming pared 5 bases from V and 6 bases from J, leaving 16 bases between. Germline CDR1 reads PRHDT; CDR2 reads FYEKMQ (reference sequence). CDR3 length: 15 amino acids.